This T cell receptor (beta chain) came from a study of blood T cell repertoires in COVID-19 (dated by TCRdb to 2019 to 2021). A note on the overall study: Collaborator samples came from the United States, Italy and Spain and covered acute and convalescent phases of COVID-19. Samples were obtained from the ongoing ImmuneRACE study (first 160 participants) and from 1,254 subjects provided by 6 global collaborators. Subjects who had been exposed to COVID-19, were actively infected with it, or had recovered from it provided the deeply sampled blood TCRbeta repertoires that made up the dataset. The prospective study material was composed of cDNA or gDNA derived from T cells, B-cell-depleted T cells, or PBMCs. Where available, HLA class I and class II types were taken from metadata supplied by the sample provider and were not determined by assay-based typing. A freely available public database, intended as a resource for researchers studying the immune response to SARS-CoV-2, is where the repertoires were released. Nearly every sample came with metadata listing a de-identified subject ID, COVID-19 status, age in years and sex. The investigation overall reported the following: The amount of clinical and demographic metadata varied by source and participant and was provided uncurated.

Sequences LGHDT (CDR1) and YNNKEL (CDR2) are obtained from the germline V gene (reference sequence). Trimmed from V: 0 bases; trimmed from J: 0 bases; junction bases lacking a gene match: 4. Including cysteine and phenylalanine, the CDR3 has 17 amino acids. Only the CDR3 region is kept as DNA, spanning 51 bases read in frame from base 1. To note about this clone: No antigen is known for it. No much larger clonotype is one base removed from it; base qualities were not supplied.

The immunoSEQ Assay, a bias-controlled multiplex PCR, was used to amplify TCRbeta CDR3 regions from genomic DNA. The authors' pipeline ran thus. The number of nucleated cells in each sample was estimated from the amplification of reference gene primers within the assay. To quantify the absolute abundance of each unique TCRbeta CDR3 rearrangement, sequence reads were collapsed and filtered. For each sample, productive Simpson clonality was calculated as the square root of Simpson's diversity index across productive rearrangements. Entries here come from immuneACCESS through TCRdb and include only in-frame sequences with V and J called. Some clones fail to appear in such tables; in the studies checked, an unresolved V gene covers under half of the shortfall, and the cause of the remainder is unknown. V, J and clone size are taken as reported in that table, and D and trimming were inferred from the DNA itself. This sample gives approximately 450,000 clones in total; 85% to 90% of them show up just once. The ten largest account for approximately 1.2% of the sample.

Enrolling through a virtual design, the prospective study's participants ranged in age from roughly 18 to 90 years and lived across 24 United States geographic areas. Cohort assignment in the prospective study relied on participant-reported clinical history from a screening survey and a study questionnaire. For ImmuneRACE Cohort 3, a participant was defined as recovered based on two consecutive negative NP/OP PCR tests, clearance by a healthcare professional, or resolution of symptoms. In the prospective study, mobile phlebotomists collected whole blood, serum and a nasopharyngeal or oropharyngeal swab from each participant. Over an approximately 2-month period, participants in the prospective study had the option of providing additional blood draws and questionnaires. Prospective study blood samples were shipped either frozen or at room temperature before DNA extraction.

The sequence is built from TRBV3-1 (or the pseudogene TRBV3-2) and TRBJ2-7, and 11 junctional nucleotides match TRBD2. This clonotype originated in a man younger than 45 who had recovered from COVID-19. Sequencing input: PBMCs or T cells enriched from blood (not recorded which). The CDR3 amino acid sequence is: CASSQDFGTSGSYEQYF. The nucleotide sequence is TGTGCCAGCAGCCAAGATTTTGGGACTAGCGGCTCCTACGAGCAGTACTTC.